One and the same sample provided the 27 T cell receptor beta chains below, sequenced in a study of spatial heterogeneity in lung cancer. Sample time point: sample taken at primary tumor resection. No cell sorting; template was whole RNA from tumor, lung tissue or PBMC. TCRdb ran MiXCR on the 5' RACE reads and lists one entry per CDR3 protein. Here the sample spans tens of thousands of distinct CDR3 sequences, around 13% being singletons. The sequencing here drew on PBMCs, taken at surgery. The receptor source for this set is a male donor with early-stage non-small cell lung cancer.

The chain is built from TRBV12-3 or TRBV12-4 and TRBJ2-7; D may be TRBD1 (5 bases). The CDR3 has 15 amino acids. V was cut by 3 bases and J by 1 base, with 13 bases left in between. The CDR3 sequence: CASSFELGRSYEQYF. CDR3 nucleotide sequence: TGTGCCAGCAGTTTTGAACTGGGGCGATCCTACGAGCAGTACTTC.

There are a few counts of this clonotype. The V and J genes are TRBV3-1 and TRBJ2-1; 13 bases line up with TRBD2. This CDR3 comprises 15 residues. The germline gives CDR1 LGHDT, CDR2 YNNKEL (reference sequence). With V trimmed by 2 bases and J by 10 bases, 5 bases remained unmatched. The CDR3 loop is CASSQTSGGAREQFF. CDR3 bases: TGTGCCAGCAGCCAAACTAGCGGGGGGGCCCGGGAGCAGTTCTTC.

This clonotype was seen more than once but under ten times. V and J are TRBV12-3 or TRBV12-4 and TRBJ1-4; 7 nucleotides match TRBD1. This CDR3 has 15 amino acids. V dropped 1 base and J dropped 3; count of bases not matched to a gene: 2. Here the CDR3 DNA reads TGTGCCAGCAGTTTAGGGGGGACAGCTAATGAAAAACTGTTTTTT. Protein: CASSLGGTANEKLFF.

This clonotype was seen many times. This chain joins TRBV2 and TRBJ2-3, with a weak D call TRBD2 (5 bases). The V gene lost 8 bases and the J gene lost 4 bases, with 16 bases spanning the gap. The CDR3 has 14 amino acids. CDR1 is SNHLY, CDR2 FYNNEI, per germline. The CDR3 is CASGLLAVPDTQYF. CDR3 nucleotide sequence: TGTGCCAGCGGACTTCTGGCTGTACCAGATACGCAGTATTTT.

The chain employs TRBV9 and TRBJ2-2; D is perhaps TRBD1 or TRBD2 (6 bases each). Deletions cut 3 bases from V and 0 bases from J, with 12 bases between. The CDR3 length is 16 residues. Per the germline V gene, CDR1 is SGDLS and CDR2 is YYNGEE. The CDR3 sequence is CASSDTGAANTGELFF. As DNA, the CDR3 is TGTGCCAGCAGCGACACGGGGGCAGCGAACACCGGGGAGCTGTTTTTT. The whole variable domain, filled in from reference TRBV9 and TRBJ2-2, reads DSGVTQTPKHLITATGQRVTLRCSPRSGDLSVYWYQQSLDQGLQFLIQYYNGEERAKGNILERFSAQQFPDLHSELNLSSLELGDSALYFCASSDTGAANTGELFFGEGSRLTVL.

In its sample, this clonotype was seen a few times. V usage is TRBV6-5 and J usage is TRBJ1-5, with 8 nucleotides matching TRBD1. V lost 6 bases, J lost 9 bases, and 16 bases stayed unmatched. CDR1 is MNHEY, CDR2 SVGAGI, per germline. This CDR3 comprises 16 residues. CDR3 DNA: TGTGCCAGCAGCCGGACTACAGGGGGTACATCTGGGCCCCAGCATTTT. Its translation: CASSRTTGGTSGPQHF.

This clonotype was recorded at least ten times. The V gene is TRBV28, the J gene TRBJ2-3; D is unclear. The CDR3 consists of 13 residues. Germline V gives CDR1 MDHEN, CDR2 SYDVKM. V was pared by 9 bases and J by 0 bases, with 10 bases between. The CDR3, as DNA: TGTGCCAGTTATACCTCTAGCACAGATACGCAGTATTTT. It yields the protein CASYTSSTDTQYF.

This clonotype was observed a handful of times. The J gene is TRBJ1-5, the V gene TRBV19; possible D gene TRBD1, 6 bases. Germline V gene sequence: CDR1 LNHDA, CDR2 SQIVND (reference sequence). Trimming stripped 6 bases from V and 4 bases from J, with 19 bases between. The CDR3 is 16 amino acids. CDR3 loop: CASSNPYRVRNQPQHF. The CDR3 nucleotides are TGTGCCAGTAGCAACCCCTACAGGGTTCGGAATCAGCCCCAGCATTTT.

This clonotype was counted only a few times. This chain connects TRBV28 to TRBJ2-2, with TRBD1 matching 7 bases. This CDR3 has 15 amino acids. The germline V gene has CDR1 MDHEN and CDR2 SYDVKM. Trimming cost V 5 bases and J 7 bases; bases outside gene matches: 10. CDR3 nucleotides: TGTGCCAGCAGTCCCACAGGGGCTTATGGCGGGGAGCTGTTTTTT. Translating gives CASSPTGAYGGELFF.

This clonotype was recorded many times. The genes are TRBV5-4 and TRBJ2-2, with 7 bases identical to TRBD1. Germline CDR1 SGHNT, CDR2 YYREEE (reference sequence). The ends lost 4 bases at V and 2 bases at J; junction bases unmatched: 8. This CDR3 has 16 residues. The chain's CDR3 is CASSPRDSLNTGELFF. The CDR3 bases are TGTGCCAGCAGCCCGAGGGACAGCCTCAACACCGGGGAGCTGTTTTTT.

The V call is TRBV15, the J call TRBJ2-3; a possible D gene is TRBD2 (6 bases). The CDR3 is 12 residues long. Germline V gene lookup returns CDR1 LNHNV and CDR2 YYDKDF (reference sequence). V was trimmed by 2 bases and J by 6 bases, leaving 6 bases between them. CDR3 nucleotide sequence: TGTGCCACCAGCAGACTAGCGGATACGCAGTATTTT. Translated: CATSRLADTQYF.

This clonotype has a single count. This may be a read error, as it is one base from a much larger clone. The chain employs TRBV7-6 and TRBJ2-5, with D possibly being TRBD1 or TRBD2 (5 bases each). CDR1 SGHVS and CDR2 FNYEAQ come from the germline V gene. This CDR3 has 15 amino acids. CDR3 nucleotides: TGTGTCAGCAGCTCATACGGGGCTAAAGAAGAGACCCAGTACTTC. Encoded protein: CVSSSYGAKEETQYF.

This clonotype showed up many times. The chain joins TRBV7-8 to TRBJ2-1; 8 positions match TRBD2. The J segment lost 11 bases and the V segment lost 3 bases, leaving 6 bases of the junction unmatched. This CDR3 has 13 residues. Germline loops: CDR1 SGHVS, CDR2 FQNEAQ. The CDR3 sequence: CASSFGGATKQFF. Here the CDR3 DNA reads TGTGCCAGCAGCTTCGGGGGGGCAACTAAGCAGTTCTTC.

This clonotype was counted between two and nine times. The chain combines TRBV5-1 with TRBJ2-6, with D tentatively TRBD2 (5 bases). The CDR3 runs to 18 residues. Germline lookup yields CDR1 SGHRS and CDR2 YFSETQ. Trimming shortened V by 0 bases and J by 5 bases, and 18 bases separated the two germline ends. As DNA, the CDR3 is TGCGCCAGCAGCTTGGCCCCAGGTGGAGGTAATAGGGCCAACGTCCTGACTTTC. It encodes CASSLAPGGGNRANVLTF.

The V call is TRBV5-1, the J call TRBJ2-5; TRBD2 matches at 8 bases. Germline trimming cut 0 bases from V and 0 bases from J; bases unmatched to any gene: 1. Germline CDR1 and CDR2: SGHRS and YFSETQ. This CDR3 region has 15 residues. Written as DNA, the CDR3 is TGCGCCAGCAGCTTGGCACTAGCGGACCAAGAGACCCAGTACTTC. It translates to CASSLALADQETQYF. Full variable domain (missing parts from reference TRBV5-1 and TRBJ2-5): KAGVTQTPRYLIKTRGQQVTLSCSPISGHRSVSWYQQTPGQGLQFLFEYFSETQRNKGNFPGRFSGRQFSNSRSEMNVSTLELGDSALYLCASSLALADQETQYFGPGTRLLVL.

This chain links TRBV19 with TRBJ2-1; 12 bases agree with TRBD2. Trimming cost V 6 bases and J 8 bases; bases outside gene matches: 8. This CDR3 comprises 15 residues. Germline V gene lookup returns CDR1 LNHDA and CDR2 SQIVND (reference sequence). The DNA for the CDR3 is TGTGCCAGTAGGTCCGGACTAGCGGGATCGGATGAGCAGTTCTTC. As protein: CASRSGLAGSDEQFF.

The V call is TRBV19, the J call TRBJ2-3; D may be TRBD2 (6 bases). V shed 6 bases and J shed 8 bases, with 18 bases lying between them. Germline V lookup: CDR1 LNHDA, CDR2 SQIVND (reference sequence). This CDR3 region has 14 residues. The CDR3: CASRQLASVSTQYF. The CDR3 coding sequence is TGTGCCAGTAGACAACTAGCTTCCGTTTCTACGCAGTATTTT.

This clonotype was detected ten times or more. The V and J genes are TRBV3-1 and TRBJ1-2; D is unresolved. This CDR3 has 13 residues. Trimming shortened V by 0 bases and J by 7 bases, and 9 bases separated the two germline ends. Germline CDR1 reads LGHDT; CDR2 reads YNNKEL (reference sequence). In DNA form, the CDR3 reads TGTGCCAGCAGCCAAGATCGGCAGTTTGGCTACACCTTC. Its protein is CASSQDRQFGYTF.

This chain connects TRBV4-3 to TRBJ2-7, with 7 bases identical to TRBD1. The V gene's germline CDR1 is LGHNA and CDR2 YSLEER. Trimming removed 3 bases from V and 2 bases from J; junction bases left unmatched: 1. CDR3 size: 13 residues. Here the CDR3 DNA reads TGCGCCAGCAGCCATGGGACAGCCTACGAGCAGTACTTC. Translation gives CASSHGTAYEQYF.

This clonotype has a count of ten or more. This sequence joins TRBV20-1 and TRBJ1-5; maybe TRBD1 (5 bases). The CDR3 length is 12 residues. V lost 5 bases, J lost 7 bases, and 12 bases lay in between. Germline V lookup: CDR1 DFQATT, CDR2 SNEGSKA (reference sequence). The CDR3 DNA is TGCAGTGCTGGCGAGGGGACCCAGCCCCAGCATTTT. It codes for CSAGEGTQPQHF.

This chain connects TRBV29-1 to TRBJ1-1; the D gene is possibly TRBD1 (5 bases). V gave up 8 bases and J gave up 3 bases, with 19 bases separating them. Germline CDR1 and CDR2: SQVTM and ANQGSEA. This CDR3 is 14 amino acids long. The CDR3 DNA follows: TGCAGCTCCCAGGGCCTCTTGGTCGACACTGAAGCTTTCTTT. This gives the protein CSSQGLLVDTEAFF.

This clonotype was counted at least ten times. The chain recombines TRBV27 with TRBJ1-2, with 8 positions matching TRBD1. The CDR3 runs to 14 residues. Looked up from germline, CDR1 is MNHEY and CDR2 is SMNVEV (reference sequence). V trimming: 0 bases; J trimming: 8 bases; junction bases outside the gene matches: 5. CDR3 sequence (DNA): TGTGCCAGCAGTTTATCGGCAGGGGGCTTCGGCTACACCTTC. Its translation: CASSLSAGGFGYTF.

This clonotype occurred many times. The chain recombines TRBV10-3 with TRBJ2-3; D not certain. V lost 6 bases to trimming and J lost 6 bases, with 16 bases between them. This CDR3 region has 14 residues. The germline V gene has CDR1 ENHRY and CDR2 SYGVKD. The CDR3 is CAISRPSEPDTQYF. The CDR3 DNA reads TGTGCCATCAGCAGACCCAGTGAGCCCGATACGCAGTATTTT.

This clonotype was observed many times. The V and J genes are TRBV27 and TRBJ2-3; maybe TRBD1 (6 bases). This CDR3 is built from 15 residues. CDR1 is MNHEY and CDR2 is SMNVEV in the germline V gene (reference sequence). V lost 7 bases and J 2 bases, leaving 16 bases between the germline ends. The CDR3 is CASKGWGHLTDTQYF. The CDR3 coding sequence is TGTGCCAGCAAGGGGTGGGGACACCTCACAGATACGCAGTATTTT.

The V call is TRBV18, the J call TRBJ2-1, with 8 positions matching TRBD2. The germline V gene encodes CDR1 KGHSH and CDR2 LQKENI. J lost 7 bases, V lost 6 bases, and 8 bases had no gene match. This CDR3 region has 14 residues. For the CDR3, the DNA is TGTGCCAGCTCCCTGGGACTAGTCGGTAATGAGCAGTTCTTC. Its translation is CASSLGLVGNEQFF.

The chain uses TRBV29-1 and TRBJ2-5; the D gene is possibly TRBD1 (5 bases). V dropped 6 bases and J dropped 4 bases, with 15 bases sitting between them. The CDR3 is 13 amino acids. Germline CDR1 SQVTM, CDR2 ANQGSEA. The CDR3 DNA sequence: TGCAGCGTGACAGAGGTTGGGATAGAGACCCAGTACTTC. It specifies CSVTEVGIETQYF.

This clonotype has a handful of counts. V usage is TRBV27 and J usage is TRBJ2-1, with 7 bases matching TRBD2. The CDR3 contains 15 residues. Germline V lookup: CDR1 MNHEY, CDR2 SMNVEV (reference sequence). The V segment lost 7 bases and the J segment 4 bases; nucleotides outside the gene matches: 10. CDR3 coding DNA: TGTGCCAGCACCGCCGCTAGCGGAACTTACAATGAGCAGTTCTTC. This sequence encodes CASTAASGTYNEQFF.